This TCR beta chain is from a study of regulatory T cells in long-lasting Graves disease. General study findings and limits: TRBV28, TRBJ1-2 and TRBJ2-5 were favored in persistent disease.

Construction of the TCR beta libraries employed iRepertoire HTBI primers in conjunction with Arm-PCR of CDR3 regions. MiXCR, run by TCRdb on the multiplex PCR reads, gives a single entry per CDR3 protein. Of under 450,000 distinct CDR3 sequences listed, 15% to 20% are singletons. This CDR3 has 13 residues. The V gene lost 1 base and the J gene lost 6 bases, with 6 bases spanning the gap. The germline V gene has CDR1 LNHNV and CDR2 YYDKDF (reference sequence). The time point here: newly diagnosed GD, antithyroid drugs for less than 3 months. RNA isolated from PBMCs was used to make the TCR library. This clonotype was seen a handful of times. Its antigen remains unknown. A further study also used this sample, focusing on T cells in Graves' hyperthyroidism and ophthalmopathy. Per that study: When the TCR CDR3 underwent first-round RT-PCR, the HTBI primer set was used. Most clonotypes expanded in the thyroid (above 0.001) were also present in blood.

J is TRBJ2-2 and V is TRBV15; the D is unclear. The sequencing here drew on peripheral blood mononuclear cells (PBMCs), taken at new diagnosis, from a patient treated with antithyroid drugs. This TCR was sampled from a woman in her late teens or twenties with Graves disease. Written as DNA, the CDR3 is TGTGCCACCAGCAGAGCTGTCGCCGGGGAGCTGTTTTTT. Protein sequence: CATSRAVAGELFF.